The 20 T cell receptor beta chains below were found in one sample sequenced in a study of blood T cell repertoires in COVID-19. The table came from immunoSEQ multiplex PCR; TCRdb's copy has only in-frame clones and leaves some out. This table holds about 54,000 clones, less than 90% found once. Sequencing used peripheral blood. The receptors stem from a human donor in a cohort sampled during active COVID-19.

This rearrangement joins TRBV3-1 (or the pseudogene TRBV3-2) to TRBJ1-2, with a possible D match to TRBD1 (6 bases). The CDR3 is 14 amino acids. From germline, CDR1 is LGHDT and CDR2 YNNKEL (reference sequence). V was trimmed by 2 bases and J by 4 bases, leaving 11 bases between them. CDR3 DNA sequence: TGTGCCAGCAGCCAACACAGGGTGGGCTATGGCTACACCTTC. Translation gives CASSQHRVGYGYTF.

This sequence joins TRBV5-4 and TRBJ2-3; possible D gene TRBD1, 5 bases. The V and J ends lost 0 bases and 1 base respectively, with 6 bases between them. Germline lookup yields CDR1 SGHNT and CDR2 YYREEE (reference sequence). The CDR3 runs 14 residues. In DNA, the CDR3 is TGTGCCAGCAGCTTGGAGGGGCGCACAGATACGCAGTATTTT. Translation: CASSLEGRTDTQYF.

The gene calls are TRBV6-5 and TRBJ1-2, with no clear D. Germline loops: CDR1 MNHEY, CDR2 SVGAGI. The CDR3 has 13 residues. With 2 bases removed from V and 4 bases from J, the gap between germline ends came to 8 bases. CDR3 bases: TGTGCCAGCAGTTACGCGGGGTTCTATGGCTACACCTTC. This translates into CASSYAGFYGYTF.

V and J are TRBV6-5 and TRBJ1-6; D is undetermined. V was pared by 7 bases and J by 10 bases, with 11 bases between. Germline CDR1 and CDR2: MNHEY and SVGAGI. This CDR3 contains 12 residues. The CDR3 region is CASTDGVSPLHF. CDR3 DNA: TGTGCCAGCACCGACGGGGTCTCACCCCTCCACTTT.

This clone occurred once. The chain links TRBV29-1 to TRBJ1-1; 7 bases are shared with TRBD1. Germline V lookup: CDR1 SQVTM, CDR2 ANQGSEA. Trimming removed 8 bases from V and 1 base from J; junction bases left unmatched: 7. This CDR3 has 13 residues. This chain's CDR3 is CSTRQGGNTEAFF. DNA for the CDR3: TGCAGCACCCGACAGGGTGGGAACACTGAAGCTTTCTTT.

V usage is TRBV7-3 and J usage is TRBJ2-2; tentative D call: TRBD2 (7 bases). The V gene's germline CDR1 is SGHTA and CDR2 FQGTGA. CDR3 length: 17 residues. V lost 2 bases, J lost 4 bases, and 17 bases lay in between. CDR3 nucleotide sequence: TGTGCCAGCAGCTTACATAGGGGGGGCTCTGGCACCGGGGAGCTGTTTTTT. This gives the protein CASSLHRGGSGTGELFF.

The V gene is TRBV30, the J gene TRBJ1-2; tentative D call: TRBD1 (6 bases). Germline loops: CDR1 GTSNPN, CDR2 SVGIG (reference sequence). The CDR3 has 12 residues. Trimming cost V 4 bases and J 7 bases, with 13 bases left between them. CDR3 in amino acids: CAWIETGSGYTF. DNA of the CDR3: TGTGCCTGGATCGAGACAGGCTCTGGCTACACCTTC. Based on the CDR3 plus reference TRBV30 and TRBJ1-2, the full variable domain is SQTIHQWPATLVQPVGSPLSLECTVEGTSNPNLYWYRQAAGRGLQLLFYSVGIGQISSEVPQNLSASRPQDRQFILSSKKLLLSDSGFYLCAWIETGSGYTFGSGTRLTVV.

V and J are TRBV7-2 and TRBJ2-5, with a possible D match to TRBD2 (5 bases). Trimming cost V 3 bases and J 5 bases, with 13 bases left between them. Germline CDR1 reads SGHTA; CDR2 reads FQGNSA. The CDR3 loop spans 14 amino acids. The CDR3 nucleotides are TGTGCCAGCAGCTTGGCGGGTAGGAGGGAGACCCAGTACTTC. Its translation is CASSLAGRRETQYF. Full variable domain (rest looked up from reference TRBV7-2 and TRBJ2-5): GAGVSQSPSNKVTEKGKDVELRCDPISGHTALYWYRQSLGQGLEFLIYFQGNSAPDKSGLPSDRFSAERTGGSVSTLTIQRTQQEDSAVYLCASSLAGRRETQYFGPGTRLLVL.

This chain joins TRBV21-1 and TRBJ2-5; TRBD1 reflects the table's D call only, with no check against the DNA. TRBV21-1 is a documented pseudogene. The CDR3 is made up of 16 amino acids. The CDR3 protein is CASSKGSRQQKETQYF. In DNA, the CDR3 is TGTGCCAGCAGCAAAGGCTCTCGACAGCAAAAAGAGACCCAGTACTTC.

The sample holds one count of this clone. The chain recombines TRBV5-1 with TRBJ2-6; D is unresolved. Germline CDR1 and CDR2: SGHRS and YFSETQ. CDR3 length: 17 residues. V lost 4 bases and J lost 4, with 18 bases in between. The CDR3 region has the DNA TGCGCCAGCAGCCTTCCCCGTTCCGGGTCCGGGGCCAACGTCCTGACTTTC. Protein: CASSLPRSGSGANVLTF.

This clone was picked up one time. This rearrangement joins TRBV6-5 to TRBJ2-3, with 10 bases lining up with TRBD2. Trimming cost V 7 bases and J 4 bases; bases outside gene matches: 8. Germline loops: CDR1 MNHEY, CDR2 SVGAGI. The CDR3 totals 15 residues. The CDR3 loop is CASNLGAGGSDTQYF. CDR3 sequence (DNA): TGTGCCAGCAATCTTGGAGCGGGGGGGTCAGATACGCAGTATTTT.

The chain uses TRBV9 and TRBJ2-2; 8 bases agree with TRBD1. The V segment lost 7 bases and the J segment 6 bases; nucleotides outside the gene matches: 11. Germline V lookup: CDR1 SGDLS, CDR2 YYNGEE. There are 15 residues in the CDR3. CDR3 amino acids: CASDPGQVDAGELFF. In nucleotides, the CDR3 is TGTGCCAGCGATCCGGGACAGGTGGACGCCGGGGAGCTGTTTTTT.

The rearrangement uses TRBV4-1 and TRBJ1-2; no clear D. The CDR3 is 15 amino acids. CDR1 is MGHRA, CDR2 YSYEKL, per germline. V lost 1 base and J lost 3, with 12 bases in between. The CDR3 loop reads CASSQGEGLDYGYTF. DNA of the CDR3: TGCGCCAGCAGCCAAGGGGAGGGCCTAGACTATGGCTACACCTTC.

This CDR3 reads CASKAGMVEGTRGYTF. DNA for the CDR3: TGTGCCAGCAAAGCGGGGATGGTGGAAGGGACTAGGGGCTACACCTTC. J is TRBJ1-2 and V is TRBV7-8, with a weak D call TRBD1 (5 bases). The CDR3 spans 16 residues. Trimming shortened V by 7 bases and J by 8 bases, and 26 bases separated the two germline ends. Germline loops: CDR1 SGHVS, CDR2 FQNEAQ.

In its sample, this clone was seen a few times. The chain has TRBV27 and TRBJ1-2; D is perhaps TRBD1 (5 bases). The CDR3 is made up of 12 amino acids. Trimming shortened V by 2 bases and J by 5 bases, and 6 bases separated the two germline ends. CDR1 MNHEY and CDR2 SMNVEV come from the germline V gene (reference sequence). The CDR3 protein is CASSLAGYGYTF. The CDR3 DNA is TGTGCCAGCAGTTTAGCAGGGTATGGCTACACCTTC.

The chain carries TRBV7-2 and TRBJ1-2, with 10 bases aligning to TRBD1. V shed 5 bases and J 0 bases; nucleotides not matched to a gene: 6. The CDR3 is 16 residues long. In germline, CDR1 is SGHTA, CDR2 FQGNSA. The CDR3 region is CASSRSGTGANYGYTF. Here the CDR3 DNA reads TGTGCCAGCAGCCGTAGTGGGACAGGGGCTAACTATGGCTACACCTTC.

The genes are TRBV5-1 and TRBJ2-6; TRBD1 matches at 8 bases. V lost 6 bases to trimming and J lost 0 bases; unmatched junction nucleotides: 11. This CDR3 has 18 amino acids. CDR1 SGHRS and CDR2 YFSETQ come from the germline V gene. The CDR3 DNA is TGCGCCAGCACCACCAGGGCAGGGGGCTCCTCTGGGGCCAACGTCCTGACTTTC. Translated, it gives CASTTRAGGSSGANVLTF.

The chain is built from TRBV10-2 and TRBJ2-3; 7 nucleotides line up with TRBD2. V dropped 8 bases and J dropped 3; count of bases not matched to a gene: 2. From germline, CDR1 is WSHSY and CDR2 SAAADI. The CDR3 is 12 residues long. CDR3 DNA sequence: TGCGCCAGCGGGACTAAGACAGATACGCAGTATTTT. Translated: CASGTKTDTQYF.

The chain combines TRBV7-2 with TRBJ2-7, with a weak D call TRBD2 (5 bases). V was trimmed by 5 bases and J by 4 bases, leaving 9 bases between them. The germline CDR1 and CDR2 sequences are SGHTA and FQGNSA. This CDR3 region has 12 residues. The CDR3 protein is CASSPRAYEQYF. CDR3 nucleotide sequence: TGTGCCAGCAGCCCGAGGGCTTACGAGCAGTACTTC. The full variable domain, with the rest looked up from reference TRBV7-2 and TRBJ2-7, is GAGVSQSPSNKVTEKGKDVELRCDPISGHTALYWYRQSLGQGLEFLIYFQGNSAPDKSGLPSDRFSAERTGGSVSTLTIQRTQQEDSAVYLCASSPRAYEQYFGPGTRLTVT.

This chain uses TRBV11-2 with TRBJ1-1, with TRBD1 matching over 10 bases. V lost 5 bases and J lost 10; bases outside the gene matches: 16. Germline V gene sequence: CDR1 SGHAT, CDR2 FQNNGV. This CDR3 has 16 residues. The CDR3 DNA sequence: TGTGCCAGCAGCCCACTCGACAGGGGGCCCTTAAGTGGAGCTTTCTTT. This gives the protein CASSPLDRGPLSGAFF.